One sample yielded the 32 T cell receptor beta chains listed below, sequenced in a study of T cell changes during pregnancy in multiple sclerosis. Method: immunoSEQ multiplex PCR; TCRdb's copy keeps in-frame clones and lacks some. Of roughly 52,000 clones in the sample, 90% to 95% are singletons; the top ten hold about 3%. The material sequenced was CD8+ T cells from peripheral blood mononuclear cells, taken in the third trimester of pregnancy. These receptors originate from a female donor with multiple sclerosis, enrolled in a pregnancy study.

The rearrangement joins TRBV28 to TRBJ2-3, with TRBD2 identical over 15 bases. The J segment lost 5 bases and the V segment lost 4 bases, leaving 4 bases of the junction unmatched. Germline V gene lookup returns CDR1 MDHEN and CDR2 SYDVKM. The CDR3 has 16 residues. This CDR3 reads CASSWGLAGGVDTQYF. The CDR3 DNA sequence: TGTGCCAGCAGTTGGGGACTAGCGGGAGGTGTAGATACGCAGTATTTT.

V gene TRBV7-6 combines with J gene TRBJ2-5; D not resolved. This CDR3 is built from 11 residues. The germline V gene encodes CDR1 SGHVS and CDR2 FNYEAQ. Trimming removed 3 bases at V and 5 bases at J, with 4 bases between. The CDR3 bases are TGTGCCAGCAGCTTGGCTGAGACCCAGTACTTC. As protein: CASSLAETQYF.

The V gene is TRBV7-2, the J gene TRBJ1-5; TRBD1 aligns across 11 bases. J lost 3 bases, V lost 4 bases, and 11 bases had no gene match. CDR1 and CDR2 (germline): SGHTA, FQGNSA. This CDR3 has 18 residues. The DNA for the CDR3 is TGTGCCAGCAGCTGGTGGGACAGGGGGTTGGGTGTCAATCAGCCCCAGCATTTT. This codes for CASSWWDRGLGVNQPQHF.

This chain uses TRBV13 with TRBJ2-7, with 7 bases fitting TRBD2. Trimming took 4 bases from V and 6 from J; bases not matched to a gene: 9. Germline values: CDR1 PRHDT, CDR2 FYEKMQ (reference sequence). This CDR3 spans 14 amino acids. The CDR3 nucleotides read TGTGCCAGCAGCTCGGGACTACAAGGACTCGAGCAGTACTTC. Translating gives CASSSGLQGLEQYF. Combining the CDR3 with reference TRBV13 and TRBJ2-7 gives the whole variable domain AAGVIQSPRHLIKEKRETATLKCYPIPRHDTVYWYQQGPGQDPQFLISFYEKMQSDKGSIPDRFSAQQFSDYHSELNMSSLELGDSALYFCASSSGLQGLEQYFGPGTRLTVT.

The chain uses TRBV7-9 and TRBJ2-7; TRBD2 agrees at 7 bases. Germline V gene sequence: CDR1 SEHNR, CDR2 FQNEAQ (reference sequence). The CDR3 runs 15 residues. The junction had 10 bases not matched to a gene; V was cut back by 5 bases and J by 3 bases. The CDR3 loop reads CASSLGEGNDYEQYF. CDR3 nucleotide sequence: TGTGCCAGCAGCCTAGGGGAGGGAAACGACTACGAGCAGTACTTC. Supplemented by reference TRBV7-9 and TRBJ2-7, the full variable domain reads DTGVSQNPRHKITKRGQNVTFRCDPISEHNRLYWYRQTLGQGPEFLTYFQNEAQLEKSRLLSDRFSAERPKGSFSTLEIQRTEQGDSAMYLCASSLGEGNDYEQYFGPGTRLTVT.

The chain employs TRBV5-1 and TRBJ1-2; D not certain. The CDR3 consists of 15 residues. Trimming left V 1 base short and J 0 bases short, with 10 bases between. CDR1 SGHRS and CDR2 YFSETQ come from the germline V gene. The chain's CDR3 is CASSLRPVPNYGYTF. In DNA form, the CDR3 reads TGCGCCAGCAGCTTGCGTCCGGTTCCTAACTATGGCTACACCTTC.

The V gene is TRBV4-1, the J gene TRBJ2-3, with 12 bases lining up with TRBD2. Germline CDR1 is MGHRA and CDR2 is YSYEKL. The CDR3 runs 16 residues. V was pared by 1 base and J by 4 bases, with 3 bases of the junction left unmatched. CDR3 sequence (DNA): TGCGCCAGCAGCCAAGGACTAGCGGGAGTCCCAGATACGCAGTATTTT. The encoded protein is CASSQGLAGVPDTQYF.

The V gene is TRBV2, the J gene TRBJ2-1; D gene ambiguous. V was trimmed by 4 bases and J by 6 bases, leaving 4 bases between them. This CDR3 spans 11 amino acids. Germline V gene sequence: CDR1 SNHLY, CDR2 FYNNEI. CDR3: CASSAGNEQFF. In DNA, the CDR3 is TGTGCCAGCAGTGCGGGCAATGAGCAGTTCTTC.

The chain links TRBV4-3 to TRBJ1-3, with 10 bases lining up with TRBD1. After removal of 6 bases from V and 7 bases from J, the junction contained 9 bases not matched to a gene. CDR1 is LGHNA, CDR2 YSLEER, per germline. The CDR3 has 15 amino acids. CDR3 sequence (DNA): TGCGCCAGCAGTGAAGACAGGACAGGGGGTAACACCATATATTTT. Translated, it gives CASSEDRTGGNTIYF.

This clone was detected only once. The chain links TRBV4-2 to TRBJ1-2; 9 positions match TRBD1. V lost 3 bases to trimming and J lost 5 bases; unmatched junction nucleotides: 10. CDR3 size: 16 residues. The germline gives CDR1 LGHNA, CDR2 YNFKEQ. CDR3 amino acids: CASSHYPAGTGYGYTF. In DNA, the CDR3 is TGTGCCAGCAGCCATTACCCCGCCGGGACAGGGTATGGCTACACCTTC.

The chain employs TRBV2 and TRBJ2-7; the match to TRBD2 covers 13 bases. CDR3 length equals 16 residues. CDR1 is SNHLY and CDR2 is FYNNEI in the germline V gene. Trimming cost V 3 bases and J 0 bases; bases outside gene matches: 2. CDR3 DNA: TGTGCCAGCAGTGAGGGACTAGCGGGATTCTCCTACGAGCAGTACTTC. Its protein is CASSEGLAGFSYEQYF.

The J gene is TRBJ2-1, the V gene TRBV13; TRBD2 matches at 16 bases. V dropped 5 bases and J dropped 0; count of bases not matched to a gene: 4. The CDR3 is made up of 18 amino acids. The germline V gene has CDR1 PRHDT and CDR2 FYEKMQ (reference sequence). The CDR3 DNA reads TGTGCCAGCAGCGAGGGACTAGCGGGAGGGCCCTCCTACAATGAGCAGTTCTTC. It translates to CASSEGLAGGPSYNEQFF.

The V gene is TRBV9, the J gene TRBJ1-1; D is possibly TRBD1 (6 bases). From germline, CDR1 is SGDLS and CDR2 YYNGEE. The CDR3 consists of 15 residues. V was trimmed by 2 bases and J by 4 bases, leaving 15 bases between them. DNA of the CDR3: TGTGCCAGCAGCGTTTCCCGGGACACCCCCACTGAAGCTTTCTTT. It codes for CASSVSRDTPTEAFF.

The chain carries TRBV19 and TRBJ1-5; 8 nucleotides agree with TRBD1. Germline CDR1 is LNHDA and CDR2 is SQIVND (reference sequence). The CDR3 consists of 15 residues. The J segment lost 4 bases and the V segment lost 3 bases, leaving 5 bases of the junction unmatched. This CDR3 is CASSIPTGGNQPQHF. For the CDR3, the DNA is TGTGCCAGTAGTATCCCAACAGGGGGGAATCAGCCCCAGCATTTT. Using reference TRBV19 and TRBJ1-5 for the parts outside the CDR3, the full variable domain is DGGITQSPKYLFRKEGQNVTLSCEQNLNHDAMYWYRQDPGQGLRLIYYSQIVNDFQKGDIAEGYSVSREKKESFPLTVTSAQKNPTAFYLCASSIPTGGNQPQHFGDGTRLSIL.

CDR3 DNA sequence: TGCGCCAGCAGCAATCGGGACAGGAACAATGAGCAGTTCTTC. Amino acid sequence: CASSNRDRNNEQFF. The chain has TRBV4-1 and TRBJ2-1; 8 nucleotides line up with TRBD1. V was clipped by 5 bases and J by 5 bases; unmatched bases: 5. The length of the CDR3 is 14 residues. Germline CDR1 and CDR2: MGHRA and YSYEKL.

The table lists this clone with many counts. The rearrangement links TRBV6-4 to TRBJ2-2; 7 bases map to TRBD2. The CDR3 runs to 16 residues. The V segment lost 2 bases and the J segment 5 bases; nucleotides outside the gene matches: 8. Germline V gene sequence: CDR1 MRHNA, CDR2 SNTAGT. In DNA form, the CDR3 reads TGTGCCAGCAGTGACAGTCAGCGGGGACTAACCGGGGAGCTGTTTTTT. It translates to CASSDSQRGLTGELFF.

The genes are TRBV28 and TRBJ2-7, with 7 bases matching TRBD1. From germline, CDR1 is MDHEN and CDR2 SYDVKM. The CDR3 runs to 19 residues. The trim removed 5 bases at V and 0 bases at J, leaving 19 bases unmatched. DNA of the CDR3: TGTGCCAGCAGTCAACCGACAGGGACAGCCCGGTCCGACTCCTACGAGCAGTACTTC. Translation: CASSQPTGTARSDSYEQYF.

This chain uses TRBV7-3 with TRBJ2-1; D is perhaps TRBD1 (6 bases). The V gene's germline CDR1 is SGHTA and CDR2 FQGTGA. V was pared by 4 bases and J by 0 bases, with 16 bases between. This CDR3 is 17 amino acids long. The CDR3 region is CASSSVGAGTSYNEQFF. CDR3 sequence (DNA): TGTGCCAGCAGCTCAGTGGGGGCAGGGACCTCCTACAATGAGCAGTTCTTC.

V gene TRBV5-6 combines with J gene TRBJ2-3, with a possible D match to TRBD2 (6 bases). CDR1 and CDR2 from the germline V gene are SGHDT and YYEEEE. The CDR3 is made up of 13 amino acids. Trimming removed 2 bases at V and 6 bases at J, with 10 bases between. In nucleotides, the CDR3 is TGTGCCAGCAGCTTTGGCAGCGGGGATACGCAGTATTTT. It translates to CASSFGSGDTQYF.

The rearrangement uses TRBV5-1 and TRBJ2-6; D gene unclear. CDR1 SGHRS and CDR2 YFSETQ come from the germline V gene. The CDR3 has 14 amino acids. Trimming removed 0 bases at V and 4 bases at J, with 5 bases between. The CDR3 sequence: CASSLGAGANVLTF. As DNA, the CDR3 is TGCGCCAGCAGCTTGGGGGCCGGGGCCAACGTCCTGACTTTC. The full variable domain, its missing parts supplied by reference TRBV5-1 and TRBJ2-6, is KAGVTQTPRYLIKTRGQQVTLSCSPISGHRSVSWYQQTPGQGLQFLFEYFSETQRNKGNFPGRFSGRQFSNSRSEMNVSTLELGDSALYLCASSLGAGANVLTFGAGSRLTVL.

This chain links TRBV4-1 with TRBJ2-7; TRBD1 might be the D (5 bases). This CDR3 is 15 amino acids long. V was trimmed by 1 base and J by 2 bases, leaving 12 bases between them. Germline CDR1 is MGHRA and CDR2 is YSYEKL. CDR3 nucleotides: TGCGCCAGCAGCCAAGGGGGCCAGGCCCCCTACGAGCAGTACTTC. It encodes CASSQGGQAPYEQYF.

The chain couples TRBV7-6 to TRBJ2-1, with D maybe TRBD2 (6 bases). Germline V gene lookup returns CDR1 SGHVS and CDR2 FNYEAQ. The CDR3 runs 15 residues. Trimming took 6 bases from V and 6 from J, leaving 18 bases between them. CDR3 region: CASSPTAGDINEQFF. The CDR3 coding sequence is TGTGCCAGCAGTCCCACAGCGGGCGATATCAATGAGCAGTTCTTC. Looking up the rest from reference TRBV7-6 and TRBJ2-1 gives the full variable domain: GAGVSQSPRYKVTKRGQDVALRCDPISGHVSLYWYRQALGQGPEFLTYFNYEAQQDKSGLPNDRFSAERPEGSISTLTIQRTEQRDSAMYRCASSPTAGDINEQFFGPGTRLTVL.

In DNA, the CDR3 is TGTGCCAGCAGTGAATCAGTGATGAACACTGAAGCTTTCTTT. It yields the protein CASSESVMNTEAFF. The chain combines TRBV2 with TRBJ1-1; D gene unclear. The CDR3 covers 14 residues. Trimming left V 2 bases short and J 0 bases short, with 7 bases between. The germline CDR1 and CDR2 sequences are SNHLY and FYNNEI.

The chain employs TRBV7-7 and TRBJ1-1; D is perhaps TRBD1 (5 bases). The CDR3 extends over 16 amino acids. V lost 5 bases and J lost 2, with 18 bases in between. Germline CDR1 SSHAT, CDR2 FNYEAQ (reference sequence). DNA for the CDR3: TGTGCCAGCAGCCCCTTTTCGGGGGGTTCAAACACTGAAGCTTTCTTT. Protein product: CASSPFSGGSNTEAFF.

The CDR3 reads CASSPQGASWGELFF. CDR3 DNA sequence: TGTGCCAGCAGCCCACAGGGGGCGTCTTGGGGGGAGCTGTTTTTT. The rearrangement uses TRBV14 and TRBJ2-2; 9 bases align to TRBD1. After removal of 4 bases from V and 8 bases from J, the junction contained 8 bases not matched to a gene. The germline CDR1 and CDR2 sequences are SGHDN and FVKESK. The CDR3 length is 15 residues. The full variable domain, rest sourced from reference TRBV14 and TRBJ2-2, is EAGVTQFPSHSVIEKGQTVTLRCDPISGHDNLYWYRRVMGKEIKFLLHFVKESKQDESGMPNNRFLAERTGGTYSTLKVQPAELEDSGVYFCASSPQGASWGELFFGEGSRLTVL.

The chain couples TRBV28 to TRBJ1-5; D might be TRBD1 (5 bases). Germline V gene data show CDR1 as MDHEN and CDR2 as SYDVKM. The CDR3 is made up of 16 amino acids. Trimming shortened V by 5 bases and J by 5 bases, and 19 bases separated the two germline ends. The CDR3 loop reads CASSPIVRVDDQPQHF. For the CDR3, the DNA is TGTGCCAGCAGTCCTATAGTCAGGGTTGACGATCAGCCCCAGCATTTT.

The gene calls are TRBV7-6 and TRBJ2-7; 9 bases fit TRBD2. Germline CDR1 reads SGHVS; CDR2 reads FNYEAQ. The trim removed 1 base at V and 5 bases at J, leaving 3 bases unmatched. The CDR3 contains 14 residues. CDR3: CASSLVAGEHEQYF. CDR3 DNA: TGTGCCAGCAGCTTAGTAGCGGGAGAGCACGAGCAGTACTTC.

The V and J genes are TRBV4-1 and TRBJ2-1, with a weak D call TRBD2 (6 bases). CDR3 length: 16 residues. The germline CDR1 and CDR2 sequences are MGHRA and YSYEKL. V was trimmed by 0 bases and J by 4 bases, leaving 13 bases between them. CDR3 in amino acids: CASSQEASGWYNEQFF. The CDR3 DNA is TGCGCCAGCAGCCAAGAGGCCAGCGGGTGGTACAATGAGCAGTTCTTC.

For the CDR3, the DNA is TGTGCCAGCAGTGCTGGGGATAGGGGTGAAGCTTTCTTT. Its translation is CASSAGDRGEAFF. V usage is TRBV6-1 and J usage is TRBJ1-1; maybe TRBD1 (5 bases). This CDR3 region has 13 residues. V dropped 4 bases and J dropped 7 bases, with 13 bases sitting between them. The germline V gene encodes CDR1 MNHNS and CDR2 SASEGT.

The rearrangement links TRBV19 to TRBJ1-5; a weak D match, TRBD1 (6 bases). From germline, CDR1 is LNHDA and CDR2 SQIVND (reference sequence). The CDR3 loop spans 15 amino acids. Deletions cut 1 base from V and 2 bases from J, with 9 bases between. The CDR3, as DNA: TGTGCCAGTAGTATAGGGGACACAGGCAATCAGCCCCAGCATTTT. Translation gives CASSIGDTGNQPQHF. The full variable domain, with the rest looked up from reference TRBV19 and TRBJ1-5, is DGGITQSPKYLFRKEGQNVTLSCEQNLNHDAMYWYRQDPGQGLRLIYYSQIVNDFQKGDIAEGYSVSREKKESFPLTVTSAQKNPTAFYLCASSIGDTGNQPQHFGDGTRLSIL.

Regarding this clone: The same CDR3 can be traced to other DNA sequences in this sample. This chain joins TRBV27 and TRBJ2-2; D not certain. Trimming removed 5 bases from V and 5 bases from J, with 6 bases in between. CDR3 length: 12 amino acids. Germline assignment: CDR1 MNHEY and CDR2 SMNVEV (reference sequence). The chain's CDR3 is CASSPLTGELFF. The CDR3 DNA reads TGTGCCAGCAGTCCCCTGACCGGGGAGCTGTTTTTT.

The chain combines TRBV7-2 with TRBJ2-7, with 13 bases fitting TRBD2. Germline V gene data show CDR1 as SGHTA and CDR2 as FQGNSA. The J segment lost 2 bases and the V segment lost 6 bases, leaving 10 bases of the junction unmatched. The CDR3 runs 17 residues. CDR3 region: CASSPSEGLAGTYEQYF. The CDR3 region has the DNA TGTGCCAGCAGTCCCAGCGAGGGACTAGCGGGGACCTACGAGCAGTACTTC.